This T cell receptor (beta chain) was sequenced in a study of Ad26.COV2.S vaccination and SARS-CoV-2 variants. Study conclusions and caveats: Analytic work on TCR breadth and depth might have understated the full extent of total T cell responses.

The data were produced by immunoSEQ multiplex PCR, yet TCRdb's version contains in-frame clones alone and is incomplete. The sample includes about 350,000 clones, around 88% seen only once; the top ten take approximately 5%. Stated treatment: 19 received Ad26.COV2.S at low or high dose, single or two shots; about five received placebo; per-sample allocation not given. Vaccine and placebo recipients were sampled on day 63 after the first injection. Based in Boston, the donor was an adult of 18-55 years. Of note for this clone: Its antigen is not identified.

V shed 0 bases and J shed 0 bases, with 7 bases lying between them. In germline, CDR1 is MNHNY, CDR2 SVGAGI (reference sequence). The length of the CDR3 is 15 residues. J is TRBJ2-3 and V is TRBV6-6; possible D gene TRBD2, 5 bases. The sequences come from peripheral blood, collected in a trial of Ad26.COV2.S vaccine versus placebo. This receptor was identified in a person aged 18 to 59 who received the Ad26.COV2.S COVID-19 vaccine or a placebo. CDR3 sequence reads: CASSYSSGSTDTQYF. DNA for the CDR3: TGTGCCAGCAGTTACTCGTCGGGGAGCACAGATACGCAGTATTTT.